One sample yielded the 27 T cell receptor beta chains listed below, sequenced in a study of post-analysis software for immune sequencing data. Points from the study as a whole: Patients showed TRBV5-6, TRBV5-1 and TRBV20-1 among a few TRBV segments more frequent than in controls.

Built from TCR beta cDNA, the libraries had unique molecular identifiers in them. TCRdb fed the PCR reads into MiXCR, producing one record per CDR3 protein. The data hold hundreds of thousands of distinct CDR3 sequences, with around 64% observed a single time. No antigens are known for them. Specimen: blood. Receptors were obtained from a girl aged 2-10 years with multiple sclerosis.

CDR3 in DNA: TGTGCCAGCAGCCCGGGACCCTCCGACACAGATACGCAGTATTTT. Its protein product is CASSPGPSDTDTQYF. The chain couples TRBV9 to TRBJ2-3; either TRBD1 or TRBD2 may supply D (5 bases each). CDR1 and CDR2 from the germline V gene are SGDLS and YYNGEE. Trimming took 4 bases from V and 2 from J, leaving 14 bases between them. The CDR3 runs to 15 residues.

CDR3 loop: CATSDSASGGPESYEQYF. CDR3 coding DNA: TGTGCCACCAGTGATTCGGCTAGCGGGGGTCCCGAGTCCTACGAGCAGTACTTC. This sequence joins TRBV24-1 and TRBJ2-7; 10 nucleotides agree with TRBD2. The CDR3 extends over 18 amino acids. The V gene end was trimmed by 2 bases and the J gene end by 1 base; junction bases not matched to a gene: 10. Germline CDR1 and CDR2: KGHDR and SFDVKD.

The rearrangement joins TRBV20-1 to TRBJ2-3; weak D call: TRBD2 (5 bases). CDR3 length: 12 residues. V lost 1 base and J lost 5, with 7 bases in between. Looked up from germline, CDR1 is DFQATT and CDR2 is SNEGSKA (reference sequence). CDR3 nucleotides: TGCAGTGCTAGAGTGGCGGGAGATACGCAGTATTTT. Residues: CSARVAGDTQYF.

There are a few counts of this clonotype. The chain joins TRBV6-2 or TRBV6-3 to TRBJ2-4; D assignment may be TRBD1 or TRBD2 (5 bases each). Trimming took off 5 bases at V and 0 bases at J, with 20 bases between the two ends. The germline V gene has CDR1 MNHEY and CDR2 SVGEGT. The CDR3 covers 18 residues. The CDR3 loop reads CASSAPYRSGTAKNIQYF. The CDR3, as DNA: TGTGCCAGCAGTGCGCCTTATAGATCCGGGACAGCCAAAAACATTCAGTACTTC.

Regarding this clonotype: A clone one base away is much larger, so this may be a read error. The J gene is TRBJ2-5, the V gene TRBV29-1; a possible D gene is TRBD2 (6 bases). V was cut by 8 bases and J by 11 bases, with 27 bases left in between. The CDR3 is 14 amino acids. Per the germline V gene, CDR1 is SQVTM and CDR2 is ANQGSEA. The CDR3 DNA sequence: TGCAGCTTAGCCGGGACGGCTGTGGGGGGTGAGCAGTACTTC. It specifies CSLAGTAVGGEQYF.

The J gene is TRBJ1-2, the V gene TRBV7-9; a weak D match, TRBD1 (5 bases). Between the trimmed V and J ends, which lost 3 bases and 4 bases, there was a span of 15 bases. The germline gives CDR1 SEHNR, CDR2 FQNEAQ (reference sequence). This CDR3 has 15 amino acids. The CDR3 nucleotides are TGTGCCAGCAGCTTCCCCCCGGGACTGACCTATGGCTACACCTTC. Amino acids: CASSFPPGLTYGYTF. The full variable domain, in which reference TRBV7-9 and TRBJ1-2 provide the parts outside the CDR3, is DTGVSQNPRHKITKRGQNVTFRCDPISEHNRLYWYRQTLGQGPEFLTYFQNEAQLEKSRLLSDRFSAERPKGSFSTLEIQRTEQGDSAMYLCASSFPPGLTYGYTFGSGTRLTVV.

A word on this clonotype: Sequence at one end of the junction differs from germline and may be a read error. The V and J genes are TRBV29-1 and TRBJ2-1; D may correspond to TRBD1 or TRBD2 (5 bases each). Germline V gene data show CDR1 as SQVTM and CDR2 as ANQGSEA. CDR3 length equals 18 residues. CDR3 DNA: TGCAGTGTTGAAGCCCCCCAGGGACCGACAAGCTCCTACAATGAGCAGTTCTTC. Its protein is CSVEAPQGPTSSYNEQFF.

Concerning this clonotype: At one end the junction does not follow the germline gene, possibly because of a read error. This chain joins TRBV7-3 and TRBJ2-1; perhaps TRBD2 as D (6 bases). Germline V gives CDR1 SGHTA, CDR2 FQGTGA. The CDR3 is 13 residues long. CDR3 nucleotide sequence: TGTGCCAGCAGCTCGGGATGGCGGGATGAGCAGTTCTTT. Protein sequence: CASSSGWRDEQFF.

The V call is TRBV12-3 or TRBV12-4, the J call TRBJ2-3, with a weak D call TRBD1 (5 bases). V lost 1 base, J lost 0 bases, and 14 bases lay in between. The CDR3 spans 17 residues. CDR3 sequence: CASSLVPRTFSTDTQYF. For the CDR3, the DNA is TGTGCCAGCAGTTTAGTTCCCAGGACATTCAGCACAGATACGCAGTATTTT.

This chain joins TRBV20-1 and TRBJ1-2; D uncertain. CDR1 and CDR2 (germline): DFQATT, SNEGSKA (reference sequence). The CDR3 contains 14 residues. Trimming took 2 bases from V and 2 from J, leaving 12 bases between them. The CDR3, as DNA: TGCAGTGCTAGACCAGATCAAGAGAACTATGGCTACACCTTC. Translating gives CSARPDQENYGYTF.

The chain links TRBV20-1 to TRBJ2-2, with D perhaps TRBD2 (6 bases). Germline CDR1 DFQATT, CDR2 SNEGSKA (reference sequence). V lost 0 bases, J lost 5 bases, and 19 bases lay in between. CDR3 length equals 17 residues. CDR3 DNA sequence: TGCAGTGCTAGAGATATCGGGGCGGGAATGGATACCGGGGAGCTGTTTTTT. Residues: CSARDIGAGMDTGELFF.

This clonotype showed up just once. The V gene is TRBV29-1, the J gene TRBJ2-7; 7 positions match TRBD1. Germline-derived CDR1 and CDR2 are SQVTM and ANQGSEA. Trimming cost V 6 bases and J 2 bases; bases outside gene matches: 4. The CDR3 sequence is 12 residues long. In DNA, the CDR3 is TGCAGCGTCCGGACAGGCCCCTACGAGCAGTACTTC. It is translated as CSVRTGPYEQYF.

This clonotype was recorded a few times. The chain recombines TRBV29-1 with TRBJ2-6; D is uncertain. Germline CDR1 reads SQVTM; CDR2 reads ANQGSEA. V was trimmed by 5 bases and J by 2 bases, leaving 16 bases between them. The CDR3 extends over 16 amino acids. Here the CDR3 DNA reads TGCAGCGTTCAAGGAGACACCTTTGCTGGGGCCAACGTCCTGACTTTC. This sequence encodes CSVQGDTFAGANVLTF.

CDR3 amino acids: CATSGYSKGNEQFF. CDR3 in DNA: TGTGCCACCAGCGGTTACAGCAAGGGAAATGAGCAGTTCTTC. V gene TRBV15 combines with J gene TRBJ2-1; D remains ambiguous. This CDR3 comprises 14 residues. In germline, CDR1 is LNHNV, CDR2 YYDKDF (reference sequence). The V end was cut by 5 bases, the J end by 7 bases, with 15 bases between. Complete variable domain (other parts from reference TRBV15 and TRBJ2-1): DAMVIQNPRYQVTQFGKPVTLSCSQTLNHNVMYWYQQKSSQAPKLLFHYYDKDFNNEADTPDNFQSRRPNTSFCFLDIRSPGLGDTAMYLCATSGYSKGNEQFFGPGTRLTVL.

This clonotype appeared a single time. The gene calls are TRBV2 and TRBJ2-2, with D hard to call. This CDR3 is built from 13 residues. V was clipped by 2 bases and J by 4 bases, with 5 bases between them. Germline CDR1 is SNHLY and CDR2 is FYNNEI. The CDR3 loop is CASSELATGELFF. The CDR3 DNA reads TGTGCCAGCAGTGAACTGGCCACCGGGGAGCTGTTTTTT.

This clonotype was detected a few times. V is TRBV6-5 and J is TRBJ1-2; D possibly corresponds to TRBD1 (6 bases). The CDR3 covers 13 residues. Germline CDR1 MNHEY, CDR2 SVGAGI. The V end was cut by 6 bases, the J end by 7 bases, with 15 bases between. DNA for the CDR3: TGTGCCAGCAGCCCCCAGGGGAGGGGTGGCTACACCTTC. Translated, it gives CASSPQGRGGYTF.

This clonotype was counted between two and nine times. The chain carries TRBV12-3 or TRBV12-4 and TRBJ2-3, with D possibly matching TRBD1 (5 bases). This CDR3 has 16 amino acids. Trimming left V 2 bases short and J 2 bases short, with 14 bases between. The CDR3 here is CASSLFKGVATDTQYF. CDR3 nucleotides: TGTGCCAGCAGTTTATTTAAAGGGGTAGCCACAGATACGCAGTATTTT.

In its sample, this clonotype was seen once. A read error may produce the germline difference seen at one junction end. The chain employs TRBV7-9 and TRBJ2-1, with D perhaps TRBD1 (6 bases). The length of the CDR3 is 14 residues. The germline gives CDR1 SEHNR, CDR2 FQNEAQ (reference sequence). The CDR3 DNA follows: TGTGCCAGCAGCTTAGGCAGGGGTAGGGATGAGCAGTTCTTT. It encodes CASSLGRGRDEQFF.

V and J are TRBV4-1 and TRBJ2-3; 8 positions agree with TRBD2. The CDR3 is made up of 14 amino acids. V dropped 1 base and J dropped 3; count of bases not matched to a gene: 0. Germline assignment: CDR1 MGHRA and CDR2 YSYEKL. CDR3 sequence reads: CASSQASGTDTQYF. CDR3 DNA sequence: TGCGCCAGCAGCCAAGCTAGCGGGACAGATACGCAGTATTTT.

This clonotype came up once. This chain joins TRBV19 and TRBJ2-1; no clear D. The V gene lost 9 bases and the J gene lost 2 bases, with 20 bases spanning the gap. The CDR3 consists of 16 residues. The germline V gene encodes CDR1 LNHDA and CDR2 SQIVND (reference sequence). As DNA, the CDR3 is TGTGCCAGCGCCATCCTGGGTAGGGTAGCCTACAATGAGCAGTTCTTC. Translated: CASAILGRVAYNEQFF.

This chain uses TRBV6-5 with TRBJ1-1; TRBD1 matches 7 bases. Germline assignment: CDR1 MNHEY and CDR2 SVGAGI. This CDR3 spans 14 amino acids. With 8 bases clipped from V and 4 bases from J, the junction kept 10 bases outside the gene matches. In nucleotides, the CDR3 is TGTGCCAGCGGATGGACAGGCGGGGCCACTGAAGCTTTCTTT. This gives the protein CASGWTGGATEAFF.

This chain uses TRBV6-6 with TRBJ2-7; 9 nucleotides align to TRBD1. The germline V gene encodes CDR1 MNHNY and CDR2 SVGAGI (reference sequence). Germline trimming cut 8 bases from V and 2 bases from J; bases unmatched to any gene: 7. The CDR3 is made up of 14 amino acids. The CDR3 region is CASGRQGGAYEQYF. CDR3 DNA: TGTGCCAGCGGTCGACAGGGGGGTGCCTACGAGCAGTACTTC.

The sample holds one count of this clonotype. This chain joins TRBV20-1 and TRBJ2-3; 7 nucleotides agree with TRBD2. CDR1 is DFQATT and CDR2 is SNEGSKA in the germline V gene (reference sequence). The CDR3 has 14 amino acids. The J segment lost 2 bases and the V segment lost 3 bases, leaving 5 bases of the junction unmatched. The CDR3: CSASRTSATDTQYF. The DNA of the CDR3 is TGCAGTGCTAGCCGAACTAGCGCCACAGATACGCAGTATTTT.

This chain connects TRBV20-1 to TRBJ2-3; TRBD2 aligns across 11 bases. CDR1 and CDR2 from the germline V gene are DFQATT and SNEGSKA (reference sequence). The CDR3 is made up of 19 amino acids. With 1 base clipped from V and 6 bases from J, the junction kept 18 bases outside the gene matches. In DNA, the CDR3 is TGCAGTGCTAGAGTGAACAGGGTACTAGCGGGAGCCCGAAAGGATACGCAGTATTTT. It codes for CSARVNRVLAGARKDTQYF.

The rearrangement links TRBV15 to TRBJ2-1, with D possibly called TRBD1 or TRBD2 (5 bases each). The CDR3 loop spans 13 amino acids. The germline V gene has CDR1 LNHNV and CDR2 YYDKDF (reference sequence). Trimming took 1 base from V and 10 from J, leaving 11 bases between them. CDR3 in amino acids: CATSRGGAGEQFF. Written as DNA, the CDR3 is TGTGCCACCAGCAGAGGAGGGGCAGGGGAGCAGTTCTTC.

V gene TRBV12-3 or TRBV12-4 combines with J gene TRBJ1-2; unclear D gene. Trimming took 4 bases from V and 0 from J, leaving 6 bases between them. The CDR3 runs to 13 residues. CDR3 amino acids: CASSSSTNYGYTF. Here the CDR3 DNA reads TGTGCCAGCAGTTCGTCTACTAACTATGGCTACACCTTC.

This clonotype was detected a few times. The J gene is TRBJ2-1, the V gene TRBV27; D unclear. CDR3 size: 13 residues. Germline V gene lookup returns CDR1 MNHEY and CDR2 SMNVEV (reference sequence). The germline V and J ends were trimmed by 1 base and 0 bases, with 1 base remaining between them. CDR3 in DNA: TGTGCCAGCAGTTTATACTCCTACAATGAGCAGTTCTTC. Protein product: CASSLYSYNEQFF.